Following are 10 T cell receptor beta chains from one sample sequenced in a study of T cells after yellow fever vaccination. In TCRdb, the 5' RACE reads were re-called with MiXCR into one record per CDR3 protein. The sample has roughly 520,000 distinct CDR3 sequences, 20% to 25% seen once. Sample: PBMCs, taken roughly 20 days after the first yellow fever vaccination. These receptors came from a man in his late teens or twenties who received the YFV17D yellow fever vaccine.

Many counts were recorded for this clonotype. The genes are TRBV6-1 and TRBJ2-5, with TRBD1 identical over 11 bases. The CDR3 is 16 amino acids. V was clipped by 4 bases and J by 5 bases; unmatched bases: 9. Looked up from germline, CDR1 is MNHNS and CDR2 is SASEGT. The CDR3 DNA is TGTGCCAGCAGTGGCCGGGACAGGGGGTTTCTGGAGACCCAGTACTTC. This codes for CASSGRDRGFLETQYF.

The gene calls are TRBV18 and TRBJ2-5; no reliable D call. CDR3 length equals 13 residues. V dropped 0 bases and J dropped 4 bases, with 6 bases sitting between them. Germline-derived CDR1 and CDR2 are KGHSH and LQKENI. The CDR3 sequence is CASSPPTLETQYF. CDR3 bases: TGTGCCAGCTCACCACCGACTCTAGAGACCCAGTACTTC. The complete variable domain, with remaining parts taken from reference TRBV18 and TRBJ2-5, reads NAGVMQNPRHLVRRRGQEARLRCSPMKGHSHVYWYRQLPEEGLKFMVYLQKENIIDESGMPKERFSAEFPKEGPSILRIQQVVRGDSAAYFCASSPPTLETQYFGPGTRLLVL.

This chain uses TRBV7-2 with TRBJ1-1; D ambiguous. Germline V CDR1 and CDR2: SGHTA, FQGNSA. Deletions cut 5 bases from V and 3 bases from J, with 16 bases between. The CDR3 is made up of 15 amino acids. The chain's CDR3 is CASSLGPKWDTEAFF. The CDR3 nucleotides are TGTGCCAGCAGCCTCGGACCGAAATGGGACACTGAAGCTTTCTTT.

The sample holds a few counts of this clonotype. V gene TRBV7-2 combines with J gene TRBJ2-3; D uncertain. The length of the CDR3 is 14 residues. V gave up 0 bases and J gave up 4 bases, with 8 bases separating them. The germline V gene encodes CDR1 SGHTA and CDR2 FQGNSA. The CDR3 DNA is TGTGCCAGCAGCTTAGCAGGTTATGCAGATACGCAGTATTTT. Its translation: CASSLAGYADTQYF.

The V and J genes are TRBV24-1 and TRBJ2-3; TRBD1 aligns across 9 bases. The CDR3 covers 17 residues. J gave up 3 bases and V 2 bases, and 8 bases lay outside the gene matches. The germline CDR1 and CDR2 sequences are KGHDR and SFDVKD. The CDR3 DNA is TGTGCCACCAGTGATTCACCCCACAGGGGGCCGACAGATACGCAGTATTTT. It codes for CATSDSPHRGPTDTQYF.

The table lists this clonotype with a few counts. The chain combines TRBV7-9 with TRBJ1-2, with D hard to call. Germline V gene data show CDR1 as SEHNR and CDR2 as FQNEAQ (reference sequence). The ends were cut back, 5 bases at V and 4 bases at J, with 11 bases in the middle. The CDR3 consists of 13 residues. The DNA of the CDR3 is TGTGCCAGCAGCCTCGACACCTTCTATGGCTACACCTTC. It is translated as CASSLDTFYGYTF.

This clonotype showed up just a few times. The V call is TRBV5-6, the J call TRBJ1-5; D remains unclear. The CDR3 is 15 residues long. Trimming took off 0 bases at V and 7 bases at J, with 14 bases between the two ends. From germline, CDR1 is SGHDT and CDR2 YYEEEE. CDR3 nucleotides: TGTGCCAGCAGCTTGGGAGCAGGTTGGAGACAGCCCCAGCATTTT. Its translation is CASSLGAGWRQPQHF.

The gene calls are TRBV28 and TRBJ1-6; possible D gene TRBD1, 6 bases. Germline V gives CDR1 MDHEN, CDR2 SYDVKM. The CDR3 is 15 amino acids. V lost 6 bases and J lost 11, with 20 bases in between. The CDR3 is CASRLGGTQVTPLHF. The CDR3 DNA reads TGTGCCAGCAGACTTGGAGGGACACAGGTTACACCCCTCCACTTT. Full variable domain (missing parts from reference TRBV28 and TRBJ1-6): DVKVTQSSRYLVKRTGEKVFLECVQDMDHENMFWYRQDPGLGLRLIYFSYDVKMKEKGDIPEGYSVSREKKERFSLILESASTNQTSMYLCASRLGGTQVTPLHFGNGTRLTVT.

Ten or more counts support this clonotype. The genes are TRBV3-1 and TRBJ2-5; D is perhaps TRBD2 (6 bases). Germline assignment: CDR1 LGHDT and CDR2 YNNKEL (reference sequence). This CDR3 region has 15 residues. V was clipped by 4 bases and J by 4 bases, with 16 bases between them. The DNA of the CDR3 is TGTGCCAGCAGCCGCCCGCCGGGGGTCAGAGAGACCCAGTACTTC. Protein: CASSRPPGVRETQYF.

In its sample, this clonotype was seen a few times. This rearrangement joins TRBV7-9 to TRBJ1-2; D not resolved. There are 15 residues in the CDR3. V was pared by 1 base and J by 12 bases, with 21 bases between. Germline assignment: CDR1 SEHNR and CDR2 FQNEAQ (reference sequence). The CDR3 reads CASSLVPGSAEVDTF. The DNA for the CDR3 is TGTGCCAGCAGCTTAGTTCCCGGCAGCGCTGAAGTCGACACCTTC.